The next 17 T cell receptor beta chains were all read from a single sample in a study of T cell repertoires in ileal Crohn's disease. Time point given: neoterminal ileum biopsy at postoperative endoscopy, about 6 months after surgery. Sequencing used immunoSEQ multiplex PCR; TCRdb keeps in-frame clones, though not all of them. The sample carries just over 3,000 clones, 70% to 90% recorded once. The sample was ileal tissue. Every receptor here comes from an adult with Crohn's disease.

The chain carries TRBV11-3 and TRBJ2-1; 9 bases agree with TRBD1. V dropped 1 base and J dropped 7; count of bases not matched to a gene: 5. The CDR3 is 15 residues long. Germline-derived CDR1 and CDR2 are SGHNT and YENEEA. DNA for the CDR3: TGTGCCAGCAGCTTAGGGACAGGGGAGTGGAATGAGCAGTTCTTC. This codes for CASSLGTGEWNEQFF. Combining the CDR3 with reference TRBV11-3 and TRBJ2-1 gives the whole variable domain EAGVVQSPRYKIIEKKQPVAFWCNPISGHNTLYWYLQNLGQGPELLIRYENEEAVDDSQLPKDRFSAERLKGVDSTLKIQPAELGDSAVYLCASSLGTGEWNEQFFGPGTRLTVL.

The chain uses TRBV4-1 and TRBJ1-3; D unclear. CDR1 and CDR2 (germline): MGHRA, YSYEKL. Trimming shortened V by 2 bases and J by 4 bases, and 21 bases separated the two germline ends. This CDR3 is 18 amino acids long. The CDR3 here is CASSQWVQRVYMGNTIYF. The CDR3 DNA sequence: TGCGCCAGCAGCCAATGGGTACAGCGGGTCTACATGGGAAACACCATATATTTT.

The chain employs TRBV6-5 and TRBJ1-2, with D possibly matching TRBD1 (5 bases). Germline V gene lookup returns CDR1 MNHEY and CDR2 SVGAGI. The CDR3 consists of 13 residues. Trimming took 7 bases from V and 3 from J, leaving 12 bases between them. The CDR3 DNA is TGTGCCAGCACGGGAAGGGACCACTATGGCTACACCTTC. Protein product: CASTGRDHYGYTF.

V usage is TRBV7-9 and J usage is TRBJ1-4; 8 positions match TRBD1. Germline CDR1 reads SEHNR; CDR2 reads FQNEAQ (reference sequence). V was clipped by 1 base and J by 4 bases; unmatched bases: 2. This CDR3 spans 15 amino acids. In DNA form, the CDR3 reads TGTGCCAGCAGCTTAGGACAGGGGCTTAATGAAAAACTGTTTTTT. Protein: CASSLGQGLNEKLFF.

V and J are TRBV2 and TRBJ2-5; 11 nucleotides match TRBD1. From germline, CDR1 is SNHLY and CDR2 FYNNEI. The junction had 3 bases not matched to a gene; V was cut back by 8 bases and J by 4 bases. This CDR3 comprises 13 residues. The DNA for the CDR3 is TGTGCCAGCGCAGGGACAGGGGGAGAGACCCAGTACTTC. It translates to CASAGTGGETQYF.

The chain employs TRBV28 and TRBJ2-7; TRBD1 might be the D (6 bases). CDR1 and CDR2 (germline): MDHEN, SYDVKM. The CDR3 spans 12 residues. V lost 5 bases to trimming and J lost 3 bases, with 8 bases between them. CDR3 bases: TGTGCCAGCAGTGCAGGGGTCTACGAGCAGTACTTC. Protein sequence: CASSAGVYEQYF.

V gene TRBV5-5 combines with J gene TRBJ2-3, with D tentatively TRBD2 (5 bases). The CDR3 extends over 18 amino acids. V lost 1 base, J lost 0 bases, and 18 bases lay in between. From germline, CDR1 is SGHKS and CDR2 YYEKEE (reference sequence). This CDR3 is CASSLLVIRTGSTDTQYF. The CDR3 DNA sequence: TGTGCCAGCAGCTTGCTAGTCATCCGTACGGGGAGCACAGATACGCAGTATTTT.

The chain combines TRBV7-8 with TRBJ2-7; TRBD2 matches at 9 bases. Germline CDR1 SGHVS, CDR2 FQNEAQ. This CDR3 comprises 16 residues. J gave up 2 bases and V 1 base, and 6 bases lay outside the gene matches. CDR3 sequence: CASSLGSGSEAYEQYF. DNA of the CDR3: TGTGCCAGCAGCTTAGGTAGCGGGAGCGAGGCCTACGAGCAGTACTTC.

The chain uses TRBV27 and TRBJ2-7, with D unresolved. The V gene's germline CDR1 is MNHEY and CDR2 SMNVEV (reference sequence). V lost 2 bases to trimming and J lost 7 bases, with 12 bases between them. The CDR3 covers 13 residues. The CDR3 DNA is TGTGCCAGCAGTTTAATGATCGGGTGGGAGCAGTACTTC. Residues: CASSLMIGWEQYF.

Turning to this clone: One junction end disagrees with the germline gene, perhaps due to a read error. Other DNA sequences from this sample encode an identical CDR3 as well. The chain couples TRBV5-5 to TRBJ2-7, with D perhaps matching TRBD1 (6 bases). Germline loops: CDR1 SGHKS, CDR2 YYEKEE (reference sequence). CDR3 length: 12 residues. CDR3: CASSFGQNEQYF. CDR3 nucleotides: TGTGCCAGCAGCTTCGGACAGAACGAGCAATACTTC.

The chain recombines TRBV18 with TRBJ2-1; possible D gene TRBD1, 7 bases. Germline CDR1 KGHSH, CDR2 LQKENI. This CDR3 is built from 15 residues. The V end was cut by 6 bases, the J end by 3 bases, with 15 bases between. CDR3 bases: TGTGCCAGCTCGGACAGGAGGGGGCTCTACAATGAGCAGTTCTTC. Translation gives CASSDRRGLYNEQFF.

The chain employs TRBV30 and TRBJ1-1; D is unresolved. The germline CDR1 and CDR2 sequences are GTSNPN and SVGIG (reference sequence). CDR3 size: 16 residues. Trimming took off 5 bases at V and 0 bases at J, with 19 bases between the two ends. As DNA, the CDR3 is TGTGCCTGGTCTCCTTTGGGTCGACTTATGAACACTGAAGCTTTCTTT. It specifies CAWSPLGRLMNTEAFF.

The chain joins TRBV5-1 to TRBJ2-7; TRBD1 is a possible D gene (6 bases). Germline V gene lookup returns CDR1 SGHRS and CDR2 YFSETQ. V lost 4 bases and J 3 bases, leaving 14 bases between the germline ends. CDR3 length: 14 residues. CDR3 region: CASSVSGQNYEQYF. The CDR3 DNA reads TGCGCCAGCAGCGTATCGGGACAAAACTACGAGCAGTACTTC.

The chain joins TRBV28 to TRBJ1-5, with D possibly matching TRBD1 (6 bases). The CDR3 loop spans 15 amino acids. Germline-derived CDR1 and CDR2 are MDHEN and SYDVKM. Trimming cost V 4 bases and J 1 base, with 11 bases left between them. CDR3 protein: CASSSRGRSNQPQHF. For the CDR3, the DNA is TGTGCCAGCAGTTCCAGGGGAAGGAGCAATCAGCCCCAGCATTTT.

The rearrangement links TRBV7-9 to TRBJ2-7; D not certain. The CDR3 has 11 residues. Germline lookup yields CDR1 SEHNR and CDR2 FQNEAQ (reference sequence). V was trimmed by 5 bases and J by 6 bases, leaving 8 bases between them. CDR3 in DNA: TGTGCCAGCAGCCGCCCCCCCGAGCAGTACTTC. Protein sequence: CASSRPPEQYF.

The sample holds one count of this clone. V is TRBV5-6 and J is TRBJ2-3; D is possibly TRBD1 (5 bases). The CDR3 consists of 14 residues. V was trimmed by 2 bases and J by 4 bases, leaving 11 bases between them. Germline V gene data show CDR1 as SGHDT and CDR2 as YYEEEE. The CDR3 region has the DNA TGTGCCAGCAGCTTCCAGGGCCGCGCAGATACGCAGTATTTT. This translates into CASSFQGRADTQYF.

The chain uses TRBV29-1 and TRBJ2-5, with 10 bases fitting TRBD2. CDR1 SQVTM and CDR2 ANQGSEA come from the germline V gene. This CDR3 contains 13 residues. Losses at the gene ends were 4 bases for V and 4 bases for J; bases not matched to a gene: 3. CDR3 bases: TGCAGCGTTGGAATAGCGGGAGGAGAGACCCAGTACTTC. It is translated as CSVGIAGGETQYF. Combining the CDR3 with reference TRBV29-1 and TRBJ2-5 gives the whole variable domain SAVISQKPSRDICQRGTSLTIQCQVDSQVTMMFWYRQQPGQSLTLIATANQGSEATYESGFVIDKFPISRPNLTFSTLTVSNMSPEDSSIYLCSVGIAGGETQYFGPGTRLLVL.